This is a list of T cell receptor beta chains from one sample in a study of cytomegalovirus exposure and HLA in healthy donors. Sequencing used immunoSEQ multiplex PCR; TCRdb keeps in-frame clones, though not all of them. The profile shows around 65,000 clones, about 78% of them singletons. Sequences were obtained from PBMCs. These receptors were collected from a girl between 5 and 17 years old in good health and CMV-seropositive. Both conserved end residues are part of each CDR3. The D gene is left open where the match is weak. For some rows the clone size is stated as once, few or many, or as a class when expanded; others skip it.

j_call v_call d_call cdr3_length clone_size cdr3_aa cdr3_nt
TRBJ1-4 TRBV18 TRBD1 13 . CASSRLQGNQLFF TGTGCCAGCTCACGCTTACAGGGGAATCAACTGTTTTTT
TRBJ2-1 TRBV5-4 . 16 . CASSPPAGWGNNEQFF TGTGCCAGCAGCCCCCCGGCGGGATGGGGGAACAATGAGCAGTTCTTC
TRBJ2-3 TRBV7-2 TRBD2 14 . CASSWTSSPDTQYF TGTGCCAGCAGCTGGACTAGTTCCCCAGATACGCAGTATTTT
TRBJ2-7 TRBV6-5 . 15 . CASTRTGRGFYEQYF TGTGCCAGCACCAGGACAGGGCGGGGGTTCTACGAGCAGTACTTC
TRBJ2-1 TRBV7-9 . 15 . CASSLEGGPYNEQFF TGTGCCAGCAGCTTAGAAGGGGGTCCCTACAATGAGCAGTTCTTC
TRBJ2-5 TRBV21-1 . 15 few CASIERLAGKETQYF TGTGCCAGCATAGAAAGACTAGCGGGTAAAGAGACCCAGTACTTC
TRBJ2-7 TRBV5-1 . 14 . CASSYEQTDYEQYF TGCGCCAGCAGCTACGAACAGACCGATTACGAGCAGTACTTC
TRBJ2-7 TRBV4-1 . 16 . CASSQDRGFGSYEQYF TGCGCCAGCAGCCAAGACAGGGGTTTTGGGTCCTACGAGCAGTACTTC
TRBJ2-7 TRBV11-2 . 14 . CASSIRDTSYEQYF TGTGCCAGCAGCATCCGGGACACTTCCTACGAGCAGTACTTC
TRBJ1-2 TRBV29-1 . 13 once CSVPRGGDYGYTF TGCAGCGTCCCCCGGGGGGGCGACTATGGCTACACCTTC
TRBJ2-1 TRBV2 . 16 . CASSPHGQSRGDEQFF TGTGCCAGCAGTCCGCATGGACAGTCACGGGGGGATGAGCAGTTCTTC
TRBJ1-1 TRBV29-1 TRBD1 14 . CSVEGRGPVPEAFF TGCAGCGTTGAAGGCAGGGGGCCCGTCCCTGAAGCTTTCTTT
TRBJ1-2 TRBV5-6 TRBD1 14 . CASSRVQGAGGYTF TGTGCCAGCAGCCGAGTACAGGGGGCCGGGGGCTACACCTTC
TRBJ1-2 TRBV30 . 17 . CAWSPLSPQAGFYGYTF TGTGCCTGGAGCCCCCTGTCCCCCCAGGCCGGATTCTATGGCTACACCTTC
TRBJ2-1 TRBV9 . 15 . CASSVESAPYNEQFF TGTGCCAGCAGCGTAGAATCAGCGCCATACAATGAGCAGTTCTTC
TRBJ2-2 TRBV4-1 TRBD1 20 . CASSQGQGTGVQLGAGELFF TGCGCCAGCAGCCAAGGCCAAGGGACAGGGGTCCAACTAGGGGCCGGGGAGCTGTTTTTT
TRBJ1-6 TRBV28 . 14 . CASRQGGRVSPLHF TGTGCCAGCAGACAAGGGGGACGGGTTTCACCCCTCCACTTT
TRBJ1-2 TRBV6-1 . 13 . CAADLREHYGYTF TGTGCCGCCGATCTCAGGGAACACTATGGCTACACCTTC
TRBJ1-3 TRBV18 . 14 few CASSPRSGGNTIYF TGTGCCAGCTCACCCCGATCAGGGGGAAACACCATATATTTT
TRBJ2-3 TRBV19 . 13 . CASKPGSTDTQYF TGTGCCAGTAAGCCCGGTAGCACAGATACGCAGTATTTT
TRBJ1-1 TRBV29-1 . 12 . CSVVWQNTEAFF TGCAGCGTTGTGTGGCAAAACACTGAAGCTTTCTTT
TRBJ2-3 TRBV4-1 TRBD2 17 . CASSLRGAGGPSDTQYF TGCGCCAGCAGCCTAAGGGGGGCGGGAGGGCCCTCAGATACGCAGTATTTT
TRBJ2-1 TRBV29-1 . 12 . CSVDRRYNEQFF TGCAGCGTTGACCGTCGGTACAATGAGCAGTTCTTC
TRBJ2-1 TRBV11-2 TRBD2 15 . CASSPPGEGGNEQFF TGTGCCAGCAGTCCCCCGGGGGAGGGTGGGAATGAGCAGTTCTTC
TRBJ1-1 TRBV6-1 . 9 few CATDSEAFF TGTGCCACCGACAGCGAAGCTTTCTTT
TRBJ2-2 TRBV7-8 . 16 few CASSLMRDRTAGELFF TGTGCCAGCAGCTTAATGCGGGACCGTACGGCCGGGGAGCTGTTTTTT